The rows below give T cell receptor beta chains drawn from one sample of a study of T cell responses to AZD1222 COVID-19 vaccine. Method: immunoSEQ multiplex PCR; TCRdb's copy keeps in-frame clones and lacks some. The table shows about 120,000 clones, with almost 95% occurring only once. The material was peripheral blood, obtained 28 days after the second AZD1222 dose. Receptor source: an adult who received the AZD1222 COVID-19 vaccine. Both conserved end residues are part of each CDR3. The D gene is left open where the match is weak. Size is stated for part of the rows, as once, few or many counts, or as a class when the clone is expanded.

clone_size	cdr3_length	v_call	d_call	j_call	cdr3_nt	cdr3_aa
-	19	TRBV24-1	-	TRBJ2-2	TGTGCCACCAGTGATTTTGGGTATCAGGGGCTGGGGAACACCGGGGAGCTGTTTTTT	CATSDFGYQGLGNTGELFF
-	16	TRBV7-3	TRBD2	TRBJ2-1	TGTGCCAGCAGCTCGACTAGCGGAGCACTCTACAATGAGCAGTTCTTC	CASSSTSGALYNEQFF
-	16	TRBV2	-	TRBJ1-4	TGTGCCAGCAGTGGCGCAGTTGGGCGGTTTAATGAAAAACTGTTTTTT	CASSGAVGRFNEKLFF
-	13	TRBV10-1	-	TRBJ1-1	TGCGCCAGCAGTGAGTGGGGGCAAGGTGAAGCTTTCTTT	CASSEWGQGEAFF
-	14	TRBV30	TRBD1	TRBJ2-7	TGTGCCTGGACCCGGGACAGGGGGTTGTACGAGCAGTACTTC	CAWTRDRGLYEQYF
-	13	TRBV9	TRBD1	TRBJ1-2	TGTGCCAGCAGCCAGACAGGGGGCGCGGGCTACACCTTC	CASSQTGGAGYTF
-	16	TRBV5-5	TRBD1	TRBJ2-5	TGTGCCAGCAGCTTACGGGGACAGGGAGTCCTAGAGACCCAGTACTTC	CASSLRGQGVLETQYF
-	15	TRBV28	TRBD2	TRBJ2-1	TGTGCCAGCAGTTCGACTAGCGACCACTACAATGAGCAGTTCTTC	CASSSTSDHYNEQFF
-	17	TRBV28	TRBD1	TRBJ1-3	TGTGCCAGCAGTTTAGTGGACAGGGCCCCCTCTGGAAACACCATATATTTT	CASSLVDRAPSGNTIYF
-	14	TRBV5-1	TRBD2	TRBJ2-7	TGCGCCAGCAGCTTCGGACTAGCGTCCTCCGAGCAGTACTTC	CASSFGLASSEQYF
few	13	TRBV7-3	-	TRBJ1-2	TGTGCCAGCAGCTTAGCCTCAGGTTATGGCTACACCTTC	CASSLASGYGYTF
-	13	TRBV28	TRBD1	TRBJ2-3	TGTGCCAGCAGTTACAGGGGCATAGATACGCAGTATTTT	CASSYRGIDTQYF
-	14	TRBV20-1	TRBD2	TRBJ2-7	TGCAGTGCTAGTCGGACTAGCGACTCCTACGAGCAGTACTTC	CSASRTSDSYEQYF
-	13	TRBV5-5	-	TRBJ2-6	TGTGCCAGCAGCCAGTCTGGGGCCAACGTCCTGACTTTC	CASSQSGANVLTF
-	17	TRBV13	TRBD1	TRBJ2-3	TGTGCCAGCAGCTCCTACGGACAGGGCTTGTGGACAGATACGCAGTATTTT	CASSSYGQGLWTDTQYF
-	14	TRBV7-3	TRBD2	TRBJ2-1	TGTGCCAGCAGCCTTAGCGGGAGGGCCAGGGAGCAGTTCTTC	CASSLSGRAREQFF
-	13	TRBV7-9	-	TRBJ2-2	TGTGCCAGCAGCTTAGCTGGTTCCGGGGAGCTGTTTTTT	CASSLAGSGELFF
once	13	TRBV7-8	-	TRBJ2-7	TGTGCCAGCAGCTTAGGCTATACCTACGAGCAGTACTTC	CASSLGYTYEQYF
-	21	TRBV7-3	TRBD2	TRBJ2-3	TGTGCCAGCAGCACCCACCCTCGCGGGCATAGCGGGAGGGCCGAAGGAGATACGCAGTATTTT	CASSTHPRGHSGRAEGDTQYF
-	11	TRBV30	-	TRBJ1-6	TGTGCCTGGACGAGGAATTCACCCCTCCACTTT	CAWTRNSPLHF
few	14	TRBV9	-	TRBJ1-2	TGTGCCAGCAGCGTAAATGGTGGAACTTATGGCTACACCTTC	CASSVNGGTYGYTF
-	14	TRBV6-5	-	TRBJ1-1	TGTGCCAGCAGTTACTCGACAGTAAACACTGAAGCTTTCTTT	CASSYSTVNTEAFF
-	12	TRBV20-1	-	TRBJ1-2	TGCAGTGCTAGTAGAGAGGGCTATGGCTACACCTTC	CSASREGYGYTF
-	18	TRBV15	-	TRBJ1-5	TGTGCCACCAGCGAGACCCCACCGGGAGGCTATAGCAATCAGCCCCAGCATTTT	CATSETPPGGYSNQPQHF
-	15	TRBV18	-	TRBJ2-7	TGTGCCAGCTCACCACCGAGGCAGGAGACCTACGAGCAGTACTTC	CASSPPRQETYEQYF
-	15	TRBV2	-	TRBJ2-5	TGTGCCAGCTTTCCCCCATCGGGGCCTCAAGAGACCCAGTACTTC	CASFPPSGPQETQYF
-	15	TRBV9	TRBD2	TRBJ2-7	TGTGCCAGCAGCGTAGGGTCTAGCGGAGTACGCGAGCAGTACTTC	CASSVGSSGVREQYF
-	13	TRBV28	TRBD1	TRBJ1-1	TGTGCCAGCATTGACAGGGGGCCAACTGAAGCTTTCTTT	CASIDRGPTEAFF
-	12	TRBV25-1	-	TRBJ1-1	TGTGCCAGCCGGGACGGAAACACTGAAGCTTTCTTT	CASRDGNTEAFF
-	13	TRBV5-1	-	TRBJ1-2	TGCGCCAGCAGCCTGGGGGTTGGCTATGGCTACACCTTC	CASSLGVGYGYTF
-	15	TRBV6-5	-	TRBJ2-3	TGTGCCAGCAGTTATCAAGCGGCTAGCACAGATACGCAGTATTTT	CASSYQAASTDTQYF
-	12	TRBV9	-	TRBJ1-2	TGTGCCAGCTACCAGGGCAACTATGGCTACACCTTC	CASYQGNYGYTF
-	15	TRBV27	TRBD2	TRBJ2-1	TGTGCCAGCAGTCCGGTAGCGGGCTCCTACAATGAGCAGTTCTTC	CASSPVAGSYNEQFF
once	14	TRBV7-3	-	TRBJ1-2	TGTGCCAGCAGCCCCTCTCCCCACACCTATGGCTACACCTTC	CASSPSPHTYGYTF
-	15	TRBV27	TRBD2	TRBJ2-1	TGTGCCAGCAGTTCCGGACTAGCGGGGAACAATGAGCAGTTCTTC	CASSSGLAGNNEQFF
-	14	TRBV18	-	TRBJ2-7	TGTGCCAGCTCACCACCTGTAGTGACCTACGAGCAGTACTTC	CASSPPVVTYEQYF
-	16	TRBV18	-	TRBJ1-3	TGTGCCAGCTCACCGACTGGACCGAGCTCTGGAAACACCATATATTTT	CASSPTGPSSGNTIYF
-	13	TRBV21-1	-	TRBJ2-7	TGTGCCAGCAGCAAAGACAGCTCCTACGAGCAGTACTTC	CASSKDSSYEQYF
-	14	TRBV27	-	TRBJ2-7	TGTGCCAGCAGTTGGGGGGCAGCCCCCTACGAGCAGTACTTC	CASSWGAAPYEQYF
-	14	TRBV9	-	TRBJ2-7	TGTGCCAGCAGCGTCAGCCCAGACCCCTACGAGCAGTACTTC	CASSVSPDPYEQYF
-	22	TRBV15	TRBD2	TRBJ2-3	TGTGCCACCAGCACGATGACGGGAGGATCCGAACGCTGGCCTGAATACACAGATACGCAGTATTTT	CATSTMTGGSERWPEYTDTQYF
-	12	TRBV11-2	-	TRBJ2-1	TGTGCCAGCAGCCCCGGGACTCGGGAGCAGTTCTTC	CASSPGTREQFF
-	13	TRBV29-1	-	TRBJ1-4	TGCAGCGTGCTGGAGGATGCTAATGAAAAACTGTTTTTT	CSVLEDANEKLFF
-	15	TRBV28	-	TRBJ1-5	TGTGCCAGCAGCTCTCAGGGGACGAGTAATCAGCCCCAGCATTTT	CASSSQGTSNQPQHF